The 32 T cell receptor beta chains listed next were all sequenced from one sample in a study of cytomegalovirus exposure and HLA in healthy donors. The PCR employed 60 Vbeta primers together with 13 Jbeta primers. Profiling relied on immunoSEQ multiplex PCR, and the TCRdb table lists in-frame clones only, not all of them. The sample has approximately 150,000 clones; 80% are singletons. The sequenced sample consisted of PBMCs. These receptors all come from a woman in her forties in good health and CMV-seronegative.

This chain links TRBV19 with TRBJ2-5, with D perhaps matching TRBD1 (6 bases). The CDR3 consists of 14 residues. Germline loops: CDR1 LNHDA, CDR2 SQIVND (reference sequence). The V gene lost 9 bases and the J gene lost 5 bases, with 19 bases spanning the gap. For the CDR3, the DNA is TGTGCCAGCAGGGGCCAAATTGAGGAGGAGACCCAGTACTTC. It translates to CASRGQIEEETQYF.

J is TRBJ2-2 and V is TRBV7-3; D gene ambiguous. The CDR3 loop spans 17 amino acids. V shed 5 bases and J shed 1 base, with 17 bases lying between them. CDR1 and CDR2 (germline): SGHTA, FQGTGA. The CDR3 reads CASSPARGEENTGELFF. DNA of the CDR3: TGTGCCAGCAGCCCGGCTCGAGGTGAAGAGAACACCGGGGAGCTGTTTTTT.

The chain carries TRBV18 and TRBJ1-6; TRBD1 might be the D (5 bases). Trimming pared 2 bases from V and 5 bases from J, leaving 7 bases between. The germline gives CDR1 KGHSH, CDR2 LQKENI. The length of the CDR3 is 14 residues. The CDR3 loop is CASSPGQDNSPLHF. DNA of the CDR3: TGTGCCAGCTCACCAGGACAAGATAATTCACCCCTCCACTTT.

This clone is medium-sized in the sample. This chain joins TRBV4-1 and TRBJ2-7; the D is unclear. Germline CDR1 reads MGHRA; CDR2 reads YSYEKL. This CDR3 is built from 14 residues. Trimming shortened V by 1 base and J by 0 bases, and 7 bases separated the two germline ends. CDR3 in DNA: TGCGCCAGCAGCCAAGGTACAGTCTCCTACGAGCAGTACTTC. Translation gives CASSQGTVSYEQYF.

The rearrangement links TRBV2 to TRBJ2-6, with D perhaps matching TRBD2 (6 bases). The CDR3 length is 16 residues. The germline gives CDR1 SNHLY, CDR2 FYNNEI. Trimming cost V 1 base and J 4 bases, with 11 bases left between them. CDR3 DNA sequence: TGTGCCAGCAGTGAAGTGAGCGGGCGGGGGGCCAACGTCCTGACTTTC. It codes for CASSEVSGRGANVLTF. The full variable domain, its missing parts supplied by reference TRBV2 and TRBJ2-6, is EPEVTQTPSHQVTQMGQEVILRCVPISNHLYFYWYRQILGQKVEFLVSFYNNEISEKSEIFDDQFSVERPDGSNFTLKIRSTKLEDSAMYFCASSEVSGRGANVLTFGAGSRLTVL.

V is TRBV5-4 and J is TRBJ2-1, with unresolved D. V lost 4 bases and J lost 5, with 7 bases in between. CDR3 length: 12 amino acids. Germline V lookup: CDR1 SGHNT, CDR2 YYREEE (reference sequence). The DNA for the CDR3 is TGTGCCAGCAGCAATATTGACAATGAGCAGTTCTTC. It codes for CASSNIDNEQFF.

The J gene is TRBJ2-3, the V gene TRBV7-2; D unclear. The V end lost 3 bases, the J end lost 4 bases, and 11 bases lay between the germline ends. Germline V CDR1 and CDR2: SGHTA, FQGNSA. The CDR3 loop spans 14 amino acids. CDR3 sequence reads: CASSLTTFADTQYF. CDR3 sequence (DNA): TGTGCCAGCAGCTTGACAACTTTCGCAGATACGCAGTATTTT.

This sequence joins TRBV5-1 and TRBJ1-1; 8 nucleotides align to TRBD1. From germline, CDR1 is SGHRS and CDR2 YFSETQ. This CDR3 region has 15 residues. V lost 4 bases and J lost 3; bases outside the gene matches: 8. CDR3 DNA: TGCGCCAGCAGCGCCCTACAGGGGGACGACACTGAAGCTTTCTTT. Encoded protein: CASSALQGDDTEAFF.

V usage is TRBV5-5 and J usage is TRBJ2-5; D is unresolved. Germline CDR1 reads SGHKS; CDR2 reads YYEKEE (reference sequence). The V gene lost 2 bases and the J gene lost 1 base, with 6 bases spanning the gap. This CDR3 is 13 amino acids long. The CDR3 region has the DNA TGTGCCAGCAGCTTCTATAGCCAAGAGACCCAGTACTTC. Translation: CASSFYSQETQYF.

The chain uses TRBV28 and TRBJ1-2; D gene unclear. Germline values: CDR1 MDHEN, CDR2 SYDVKM. The V end was cut by 2 bases, the J end by 6 bases, with 10 bases between. CDR3 length: 13 amino acids. The CDR3: CASSLIRLDGYTF. DNA for the CDR3: TGTGCCAGCAGTTTAATCAGGCTCGATGGCTACACCTTC.

The J gene is TRBJ2-1, the V gene TRBV2; 9 bases are shared with TRBD1. CDR1 is SNHLY and CDR2 is FYNNEI in the germline V gene. V gave up 5 bases and J gave up 6 bases; unmatched junction bases: 8. The CDR3 length is 15 residues. The CDR3 DNA follows: TGTGCCAGCAGTCGCTACGGACAGGGGAGCAATGAGCAGTTCTTC. As protein: CASSRYGQGSNEQFF.

This chain links TRBV6-1 with TRBJ1-1; TRBD1 might be the D (6 bases). V lost 6 bases and J 1 base, leaving 9 bases between the germline ends. In germline, CDR1 is MNHNS, CDR2 SASEGT. The CDR3 totals 13 residues. CDR3 sequence (DNA): TGTGCCAGCAGGACGGACAGGAACACTGAAGCTTTCTTT. This sequence encodes CASRTDRNTEAFF.

The gene calls are TRBV9 and TRBJ2-5, with D unclear. CDR3 length: 13 amino acids. The V end lost 0 bases, the J end lost 0 bases, and 3 bases lay between the germline ends. Germline CDR1 reads SGDLS; CDR2 reads YYNGEE. The CDR3 spells CASSVGNQETQYF. In DNA form, the CDR3 reads TGTGCCAGCAGCGTAGGTAACCAAGAGACCCAGTACTTC.

This clone was seen only once. This chain uses TRBV5-6 with TRBJ1-2, with unresolved D. The V end lost 1 base, the J end lost 7 bases, and 17 bases lay between the germline ends. The CDR3 runs to 15 residues. The germline gives CDR1 SGHDT, CDR2 YYEEEE. The CDR3 protein is CASSLRDTEVFGYTF. In nucleotides, the CDR3 is TGTGCCAGCAGCTTGCGGGATACGGAGGTTTTTGGCTACACCTTC.

The rearrangement joins TRBV7-9 to TRBJ1-3; 9 bases align to TRBD1. CDR1 SEHNR and CDR2 FQNEAQ come from the germline V gene (reference sequence). Trimming took 4 bases from V and 8 from J; bases not matched to a gene: 3. The CDR3 spans 13 residues. The CDR3 DNA follows: TGTGCCAGCAGCTCCGGGACAGGGTACACCATATATTTT. This translates into CASSSGTGYTIYF.

J is TRBJ2-7 and V is TRBV10-1; D is undetermined. The CDR3 sequence is 13 residues long. CDR1 and CDR2 (germline): WNHNN, SYGVQD (reference sequence). V was cut by 6 bases and J by 0 bases, with 9 bases left in between. The CDR3: CASRRPSSYEQYF. As DNA, the CDR3 is TGCGCCAGCAGGCGGCCAAGCTCCTACGAGCAGTACTTC.

CDR3 DNA: TGTGCCAGCAGTGAATTCTTTAGGGCAGGGGGCGGCAATCAGCCCCAGCATTTT. Its protein is CASSEFFRAGGGNQPQHF. This chain connects TRBV6-1 to TRBJ1-5; 8 positions agree with TRBD1. The CDR3 loop spans 18 amino acids. The V and J ends lost 2 bases and 2 bases, in that order; junction bases with no gene match: 11. Germline V gene data show CDR1 as MNHNS and CDR2 as SASEGT.

This chain links TRBV27 with TRBJ1-5, with D possibly being TRBD1 (5 bases). Trimming removed 6 bases at V and 3 bases at J, with 18 bases between. CDR3 length: 16 residues. Germline lookup yields CDR1 MNHEY and CDR2 SMNVEV (reference sequence). This CDR3 reads CASSPQWAGFNQPQHF. The CDR3 DNA reads as TGTGCCAGCAGCCCCCAATGGGCAGGGTTCAATCAGCCCCAGCATTTT.

V is TRBV7-2 and J is TRBJ2-7, with TRBD1 matching 7 bases. The germline V gene encodes CDR1 SGHTA and CDR2 FQGNSA. Unmatched junction bases numbered 7, after V lost 5 bases and J lost 3 bases. The CDR3 extends over 14 amino acids. CDR3 in DNA: TGTGCCAGCAGCGCCCGGGACAGAGGCTACGAGCAGTACTTC. The encoded protein is CASSARDRGYEQYF.

The J gene is TRBJ2-7, the V gene TRBV29-1; TRBD1 might be the D (5 bases). Germline V gene data show CDR1 as SQVTM and CDR2 as ANQGSEA. Trimming left V 4 bases short and J 3 bases short, with 7 bases between. There are 11 residues in the CDR3. The CDR3 sequence is CSVVQDYEQYF. The CDR3 bases are TGCAGCGTTGTACAGGACTACGAGCAGTACTTC.

This chain links TRBV19 with TRBJ1-2, with 7 bases aligning to TRBD1. V shed 7 bases and J 4 bases; nucleotides not matched to a gene: 9. Germline CDR1 reads LNHDA; CDR2 reads SQIVND (reference sequence). This CDR3 region has 14 residues. CDR3 nucleotides: TGTGCCAGTAACCCTATCCGGGACAGCTATGGCTACACCTTC. Translation: CASNPIRDSYGYTF.

This clone was detected a few times. The J gene is TRBJ1-6, the V gene TRBV7-9; no firm D call. The CDR3 has 16 amino acids. CDR1 and CDR2 from the germline V gene are SEHNR and FQNEAQ (reference sequence). Trimming removed 5 bases at V and 7 bases at J, with 18 bases between. The CDR3: CASSPTDRGLNSPLHF. CDR3 DNA sequence: TGTGCCAGCAGCCCTACTGACCGAGGCCTGAATTCACCCCTCCACTTT.

This chain connects TRBV21-1 to TRBJ1-5. TRBV21-1 is shown as a pseudogene. The CDR3 runs 16 residues. The chain's CDR3 is CASSKLGERVVQPQHF. The CDR3 nucleotides are TGTGCCAGCAGCAAACTCGGGGAACGAGTAGTTCAGCCCCAGCATTTT.

This chain connects TRBV11-2 to TRBJ2-1; 7 bases fit TRBD1. This CDR3 has 15 residues. Germline-derived CDR1 and CDR2 are SGHAT and FQNNGV. V was pared by 2 bases and J by 5 bases, with 6 bases of the junction left unmatched. The CDR3 region has the DNA TGTGCCAGCAGCTTATTGGGACAGCACAACAATGAGCAGTTCTTC. It is translated as CASSLLGQHNNEQFF.

This clone was counted between two and nine times. The rearrangement links TRBV5-8 to TRBJ1-3; D is uncertain. Germline V CDR1 and CDR2: SGHTS, YDEGEE. This CDR3 is 15 amino acids long. With 0 bases removed from V and 0 bases from J, the gap between germline ends came to 7 bases. The CDR3 sequence: CASSLGQHSGNTIYF. CDR3 in DNA: TGTGCCAGCAGCTTGGGACAACACTCTGGAAACACCATATATTTT.

The chain carries TRBV27 and TRBJ2-7; 12 nucleotides line up with TRBD1. CDR1 is MNHEY, CDR2 SMNVEV, per germline (reference sequence). V dropped 5 bases and J dropped 12; count of bases not matched to a gene: 11. This CDR3 is 14 amino acids long. CDR3: CASSPLGQGASRYF. The CDR3 region has the DNA TGTGCCAGCAGTCCCTTGGGACAGGGGGCTTCCCGGTACTTC.

The chain links TRBV2 to TRBJ2-3; D uncertain. V was shortened by 3 bases and J by 1 base, with 8 bases between the two germline ends. CDR1 and CDR2 (germline): SNHLY, FYNNEI. This CDR3 spans 14 amino acids. CDR3 coding DNA: TGTGCCAGCAGTGATATACTACGCACAGATACGCAGTATTTT. Amino acids: CASSDILRTDTQYF.

The chain has TRBV10-2 and TRBJ2-3, with 11 bases matching TRBD2. Trimming at V came to 6 bases and at J to 4 bases, leaving 3 bases not matched to a gene. Germline CDR1 is WSHSY and CDR2 is SAAADI. CDR3 length equals 14 residues. The CDR3 DNA reads TGCGCCAGCAGACTAGCGGGAGAAGCAGATACGCAGTATTTT. It codes for CASRLAGEADTQYF.

This clone was recorded a few times. The DNA for the CDR3 is TGTGCCAGCAGAAAATGGGCGGGTGAGCAGTTCTTC. Translation gives CASRKWAGEQFF. The chain uses TRBV6-5 and TRBJ2-1; D possibly corresponds to TRBD2 (5 bases). Germline V gene sequence: CDR1 MNHEY, CDR2 SVGAGI. CDR3 length: 12 residues. Trimming took 6 bases from V and 9 from J, leaving 12 bases between them.

This chain joins TRBV11-1 and TRBJ2-1; 9 nucleotides line up with TRBD2. Trimming took 6 bases from V and 1 from J; bases not matched to a gene: 4. Germline-derived CDR1 and CDR2 are SGHAT and FQDESV (reference sequence). This CDR3 comprises 15 residues. CDR3 DNA sequence: TGTGCCAGCAGACCCAGCGGGGGGTCCTACAATGAGCAGTTCTTC. It codes for CASRPSGGSYNEQFF.

V usage is TRBV28 and J usage is TRBJ1-2; 9 nucleotides align to TRBD1. In germline, CDR1 is MDHEN, CDR2 SYDVKM. The CDR3 extends over 13 amino acids. Trimming removed 5 bases from V and 6 bases from J; junction bases left unmatched: 4. The CDR3 sequence: CASSLGQGNGYTF. Here the CDR3 DNA reads TGTGCCAGCAGTCTGGGACAGGGTAATGGCTACACCTTC.

V and J are TRBV30 and TRBJ1-1, with D possibly being TRBD1 (5 bases). CDR3 length equals 14 residues. V was pared by 5 bases and J by 0 bases, with 13 bases between. The germline CDR1 and CDR2 sequences are GTSNPN and SVGIG (reference sequence). The CDR3 loop is CAWGRRQLNTEAFF. In DNA form, the CDR3 reads TGTGCCTGGGGACGGAGACAGTTGAACACTGAAGCTTTCTTT.